The clone carrying this TCR beta chain was counted many times. Its target is not known. MiXCR was run by TCRdb on the RT-PCR reads, yielding one entry per CDR3 protein. The table has approximately 230,000 distinct CDR3 sequences, approximately 12% seen once; the top ten hold under 10%. The data were obtained in a study of response to subunit inactivated influenza vaccine. The study's findings and limits: The authors proposed limited new T cell recruitment per seasonal influenza vaccination.

Trimming took 6 bases from V and 2 from J, leaving 22 bases between them. The germline V gene encodes CDR1 MGHDK and CDR2 SYGVNS. This CDR3 has 17 residues. This specimen consisted of non-naive T cells sorted from PBMCs, obtained 14 to 15 days before vaccination. The gene calls are TRBV25-1 and TRBJ1-2; D remains ambiguous. The receptor was derived from a man aged 45-65 years who received an inactivated influenza vaccine. The CDR3, as DNA: TGTGCCAGCAGAGCCGGCGGTCGCAGGCTCGGGAACTATGGCTACACCTTC. Translation: CASRAGGRRLGNYGYTF.